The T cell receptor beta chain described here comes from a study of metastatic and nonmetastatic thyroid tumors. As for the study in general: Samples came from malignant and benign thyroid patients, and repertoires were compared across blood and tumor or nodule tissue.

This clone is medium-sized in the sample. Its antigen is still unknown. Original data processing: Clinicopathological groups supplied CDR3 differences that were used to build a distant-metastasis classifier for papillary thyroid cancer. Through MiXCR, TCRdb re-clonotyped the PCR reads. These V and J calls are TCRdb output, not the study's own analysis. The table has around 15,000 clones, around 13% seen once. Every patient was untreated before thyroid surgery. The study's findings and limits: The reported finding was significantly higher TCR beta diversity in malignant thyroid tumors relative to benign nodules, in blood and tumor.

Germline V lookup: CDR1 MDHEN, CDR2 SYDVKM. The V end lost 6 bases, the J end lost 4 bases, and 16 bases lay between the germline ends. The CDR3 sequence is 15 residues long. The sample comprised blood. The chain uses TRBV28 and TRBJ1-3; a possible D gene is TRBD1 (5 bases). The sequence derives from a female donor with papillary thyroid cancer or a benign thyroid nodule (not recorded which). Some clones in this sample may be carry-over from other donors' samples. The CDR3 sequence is CASSPWGSLGNTIYF. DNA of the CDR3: TGTGCCAGCAGCCCGTGGGGCTCCCTCGGAAACACCATATATTTT.